This T cell receptor beta chain originates from a study of blood T cell repertoires in COVID-19. As for the study in general: Both acute and convalescent COVID-19 samples were obtained from the United States, Italy and Spain. From T cells, B-cell-depleted T cells, or PBMCs came the material, which was cDNA or gDNA.

Trimming took 1 base from V and 2 from J, leaving 11 bases between them. CDR1 MGHRA and CDR2 YSYEKL come from the germline V gene. This CDR3 has 15 residues. In the source study's methods: The authors estimated nucleated cell counts from reference gene primer amplification. Some clones are missing from TCRdb's copy, which holds only in-frame ones; the method was immunoSEQ multiplex PCR. Clone size and the V and J calls come from that table; the DNA yielded D and trimming. The sample carries tens of thousands of clones, roughly 86% recorded once. This rearrangement joins TRBV4-1 to TRBJ2-5; D is ambiguous. Sequencing used peripheral blood. The origin of this receptor is a man in his fifties with acute or convalescent COVID-19. CDR3 in amino acids: CASSQGRLIQETQYF. Here the CDR3 DNA reads TGCGCCAGCAGCCAAGGTCGACTGATTCAAGAGACCCAGTACTTC.